The source of this T cell receptor (beta chain) is a study of molecular identifiers for immune sequencing clone quantification. Concerning this clonotype: As yet, its antigen is unknown.

General observations from the study: Over 97% of CMV-specific effector molecules, but under 1% of naive ones, were in clones above 20 copies. Reports indicate spiked Jurkat TCR RNA from one cell could be found among around 1 million naive cells.

TCRdb itself ran the PCR reads through MiXCR, one entry per CDR3 protein. Here the sample spans more than 300,000 distinct CDR3 sequences, roughly 23% being singletons. The CDR3 contains 15 residues. Germline lookup yields CDR1 MDHEN and CDR2 SYDVKM. The V end was cut by 6 bases, the J end by 2 bases, with 17 bases between. This rearrangement joins TRBV28 to TRBJ2-7; D perhaps matches TRBD1 (6 bases). Sequencing was done on a sample of naive CD8+ T cells from blood, with Jurkat cell RNA spiked in. Subset given: FACS-sorted CD8+CD4-CCR7+CD45RA+ naive T cells. The sequence came from a human donor in good health. Some libraries in this study had Jurkat cell RNA spiked in. The CDR3 DNA is TGTGCCAGCAGCACTCGGACAGCTTCAGCCTACGAGCAGTACTTC. Protein: CASSTRTASAYEQYF.